The 21 T cell receptor beta chains below were found in one sample sequenced in a study of cytomegalovirus exposure and HLA in healthy donors. The PCR was carried out with 60 Vbeta primers and 13 Jbeta primers. TCRdb's copy holds only in-frame clones and misses some; the assay was immunoSEQ multiplex PCR. The sample shows around 200,000 clones, 70% to 80% of them seen only once. The sequenced sample was PBMCs. Receptor source: an older woman in good health and CMV-seropositive.

This clone was recorded a few times. This sequence joins TRBV19 and TRBJ1-4; 7 positions agree with TRBD1. CDR1 LNHDA and CDR2 SQIVND come from the germline V gene (reference sequence). Trimming at V came to 5 bases and at J to 8 bases, leaving 8 bases not matched to a gene. There are 14 residues in the CDR3. CDR3 bases: TGTGCCAGTAGTTTCACCGGGACAGACGAAAAACTGTTTTTT. It encodes CASSFTGTDEKLFF.

The rearrangement uses TRBV5-1 and TRBJ2-5, with TRBD2 as a possible D gene (6 bases). This CDR3 comprises 15 residues. Trimming removed 4 bases at V and 5 bases at J, with 18 bases between. CDR1 and CDR2 (germline): SGHRS, YFSETQ. CDR3 residues: CASSLLGTEGETQYF. CDR3 DNA sequence: TGCGCCAGCAGCCTTCTGGGGACGGAGGGGGAGACCCAGTACTTC.

The CDR3 loop reads CASRLALGRDRANGYTF. The CDR3 coding sequence is TGTGCAAGTCGCTTAGCCTTGGGCCGGGACAGGGCTAATGGCTACACCTTC. J is TRBJ1-2 and V is TRBV12-2; the table's TRBD1 call for D was not verified on the DNA. TRBV12-2 is annotated as a pseudogene. The CDR3 runs to 17 residues.

The gene calls are TRBV6-1 and TRBJ1-1, with no clear D. With 5 bases removed from V and 3 bases from J, the gap between germline ends came to 16 bases. Looked up from germline, CDR1 is MNHNS and CDR2 is SASEGT. This CDR3 contains 15 residues. The CDR3 sequence: CASSKRPTSDTEAFF. The CDR3 coding sequence is TGTGCCAGCAGTAAGCGGCCAACCTCGGACACTGAAGCTTTCTTT.

The V call is TRBV30, the J call TRBJ1-6; TRBD1 agrees at 8 bases. Germline values: CDR1 GTSNPN, CDR2 SVGIG (reference sequence). The V segment lost 4 bases and the J segment 5 bases; nucleotides outside the gene matches: 7. This CDR3 contains 15 residues. This CDR3 reads CAWTGGETNNSPLHF. The CDR3 coding sequence is TGTGCCTGGACAGGGGGCGAGACCAATAATTCACCCCTCCACTTT.

The chain links TRBV10-3 to TRBJ1-2; possibly TRBD1 for D (6 bases). Germline-derived CDR1 and CDR2 are ENHRY and SYGVKD. The CDR3 sequence is 12 residues long. The V and J ends lost 4 bases and 3 bases respectively, with 6 bases between them. The DNA of the CDR3 is TGTGCCATCAGTGCAGGGGACTATGGCTACACCTTC. Protein sequence: CAISAGDYGYTF.

CDR3 coding DNA: TGTGCCAGCAGTGAAGGGACAGGAACTAACTATGGCTACACCTTC. Its protein product is CASSEGTGTNYGYTF. The chain recombines TRBV6-1 with TRBJ1-2; TRBD1 matches at 7 bases. The germline V gene has CDR1 MNHNS and CDR2 SASEGT. Trimming removed 1 base from V and 0 bases from J; junction bases left unmatched: 2. The CDR3 is 15 amino acids.

The rearrangement links TRBV7-6 to TRBJ2-7, with TRBD1 matching 7 bases. Unmatched junction bases numbered 5, after V lost 5 bases and J lost 1 base. This CDR3 region has 14 residues. Germline V CDR1 and CDR2: SGHVS, FNYEAQ. The CDR3 DNA reads TGTGCCAGCAGCCTTGAGGGACAGTCCTACGAGCAGTACTTC. Protein product: CASSLEGQSYEQYF.

The V gene is TRBV5-1, the J gene TRBJ2-1, with 7 bases that match TRBD1. From germline, CDR1 is SGHRS and CDR2 YFSETQ. Trimming cost V 7 bases and J 2 bases; bases outside gene matches: 6. This CDR3 is 14 amino acids long. The CDR3 reads CASRPGQTYNEQFF. The CDR3 region has the DNA TGCGCCAGCCGTCCGGGACAGACCTACAATGAGCAGTTCTTC. Drawing the rest from reference TRBV5-1 and TRBJ2-1, the complete variable domain is KAGVTQTPRYLIKTRGQQVTLSCSPISGHRSVSWYQQTPGQGLQFLFEYFSETQRNKGNFPGRFSGRQFSNSRSEMNVSTLELGDSALYLCASRPGQTYNEQFFGPGTRLTVL.

The chain links TRBV19 to TRBJ2-2; weak D call: TRBD1 (6 bases). The CDR3 is made up of 14 amino acids. V lost 4 bases and J lost 4, with 10 bases in between. CDR1 is LNHDA, CDR2 SQIVND, per germline (reference sequence). CDR3 in amino acids: CASSSQGPTGELFF. The CDR3 DNA follows: TGTGCCAGTAGTAGTCAGGGGCCCACCGGGGAGCTGTTTTTT.

This sequence joins TRBV6-1 and TRBJ2-6; 7 nucleotides align to TRBD1. V shed 2 bases, J shed 4 bases, and the junction held 8 bases outside the gene matches. The CDR3 sequence is 17 residues long. Germline values: CDR1 MNHNS, CDR2 SASEGT. CDR3 residues: CASSERRGPGGANVLTF. The CDR3 bases are TGTGCCAGCAGTGAACGTAGGGGGCCGGGAGGGGCCAACGTCCTGACTTTC.

CDR3 sequence reads: CAALKSLSSYEQYF. The CDR3 DNA is TGTGCCGCCCTCAAGTCACTGAGCTCCTACGAGCAGTACTTC. The chain joins TRBV6-1 to TRBJ2-7; D gene ambiguous. The CDR3 sequence is 14 residues long. CDR1 is MNHNS, CDR2 SASEGT, per germline. With 11 bases removed from V and 0 bases from J, the gap between germline ends came to 17 bases.

The chain employs TRBV10-3 and TRBJ1-1; 10 bases are shared with TRBD1. The V gene's germline CDR1 is ENHRY and CDR2 SYGVKD. The CDR3 spans 17 residues. The junction had 12 bases not matched to a gene; V was cut back by 6 bases and J by 2 bases. The CDR3, as DNA: TGTGCCATCAGAACGACAGGGGGCGCAGGACCTAACACTGAAGCTTTCTTT. Protein product: CAIRTTGGAGPNTEAFF.

This clone was counted only a few times. The chain employs TRBV6-6 and TRBJ1-1; D may be TRBD1 (5 bases). The CDR3 sequence is 13 residues long. Per germline, CDR1 MNHNY and CDR2 SVGAGI (reference sequence). The V and J ends lost 2 bases and 3 bases respectively, with 7 bases between them. In DNA, the CDR3 is TGTGCCAGCAGTTACGGGGGGGACACTGAAGCTTTCTTT. Amino acids: CASSYGGDTEAFF.

The rearrangement links TRBV2 to TRBJ1-1; D gene uncertain. The CDR3 is 13 amino acids. V was cut by 3 bases and J by 7 bases, with 12 bases left in between. The germline V gene encodes CDR1 SNHLY and CDR2 FYNNEI. CDR3: CASSEGPGSEAFF. The CDR3 nucleotides are TGTGCCAGCAGTGAGGGTCCGGGGAGTGAAGCTTTCTTT.

The chain joins TRBV2 to TRBJ1-1; possibly TRBD1 for D (5 bases). The length of the CDR3 is 14 residues. The germline CDR1 and CDR2 sequences are SNHLY and FYNNEI. V dropped 3 bases and J dropped 3 bases, with 11 bases sitting between them. The CDR3 here is CASSDPPGDTEAFF. CDR3 nucleotides: TGTGCCAGCAGTGACCCACCGGGGGACACTGAAGCTTTCTTT. Full variable domain (missing parts from reference TRBV2 and TRBJ1-1): EPEVTQTPSHQVTQMGQEVILRCVPISNHLYFYWYRQILGQKVEFLVSFYNNEISEKSEIFDDQFSVERPDGSNFTLKIRSTKLEDSAMYFCASSDPPGDTEAFFGQGTRLTVV.

In its sample, this clone was seen once. The chain has TRBV29-1 and TRBJ2-7; the match to TRBD2 covers 9 bases. Germline-derived CDR1 and CDR2 are SQVTM and ANQGSEA. Losses at the gene ends were 5 bases for V and 6 bases for J; bases not matched to a gene: 14. The CDR3 contains 15 residues. The CDR3 nucleotides read TGCAGCGTTCGGACGTCTATAGCGGGAGAAGGCGAGCAGTACTTC. Protein product: CSVRTSIAGEGEQYF.

This clone came up once. The genes are TRBV7-9 and TRBJ1-3; the D is unclear. V lost 6 bases and J lost 8, with 8 bases in between. Per the germline V gene, CDR1 is SEHNR and CDR2 is FQNEAQ (reference sequence). The CDR3 spans 11 residues. For the CDR3, the DNA is TGTGCCAGCAGTCCCATTGACACCATATATTTT. This sequence encodes CASSPIDTIYF.

There are a few counts of this clone. The V call is TRBV7-6, the J call TRBJ2-1; 10 positions match TRBD1. The CDR3 has 16 residues. J lost 5 bases, V lost 5 bases, and 9 bases had no gene match. CDR1 is SGHVS, CDR2 FNYEAQ, per germline. CDR3 sequence reads: CASSRTGTGVNNEQFF. The CDR3 coding sequence is TGTGCCAGCAGCCGAACCGGGACAGGGGTCAACAATGAGCAGTTCTTC.

The V call is TRBV6-1, the J call TRBJ2-4; 7 bases fit TRBD1. This CDR3 has 13 residues. Unmatched junction bases numbered 7, after V lost 8 bases and J lost 6 bases. The germline V gene encodes CDR1 MNHNS and CDR2 SASEGT. CDR3 nucleotide sequence: TGTGCCAGCTTTGAGGGGGCGGGAAACATTCAGTACTTC. Translated: CASFEGAGNIQYF.

Comments on this clone: An end of the junction does not agree with germline; a read error may underlie this. The genes are TRBV6-5 and TRBJ1-2; D gene unclear. Germline loops: CDR1 MNHEY, CDR2 SVGAGI. CDR3 length: 14 amino acids. This chain's CDR3 is CASSYSDEKTRFSF. CDR3 nucleotide sequence: TGTGCCAGCAGTTACAGCGATGAGAAAACAAGATTCTCCTTC.